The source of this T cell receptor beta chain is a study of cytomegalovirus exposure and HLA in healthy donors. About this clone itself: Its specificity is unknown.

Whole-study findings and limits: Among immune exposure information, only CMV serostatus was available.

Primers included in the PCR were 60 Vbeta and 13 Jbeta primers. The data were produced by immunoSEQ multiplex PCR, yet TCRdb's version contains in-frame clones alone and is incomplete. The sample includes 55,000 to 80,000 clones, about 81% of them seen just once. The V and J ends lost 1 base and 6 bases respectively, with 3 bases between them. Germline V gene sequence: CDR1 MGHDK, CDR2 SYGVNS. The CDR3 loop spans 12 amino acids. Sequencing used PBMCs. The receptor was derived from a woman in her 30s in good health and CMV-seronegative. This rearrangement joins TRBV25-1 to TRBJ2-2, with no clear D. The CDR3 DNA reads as TGTGCCAGCAGTGAATCATCCGGGGAGCTGTTTTTT. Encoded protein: CASSESSGELFF. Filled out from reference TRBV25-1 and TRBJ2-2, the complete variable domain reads EADIYQTPRYLVIGTGKKITLECSQTMGHDKMYWYQQDPGMELHLIHYSYGVNSTEKGDLSSESTVSRIRTEHFPLTLESARPSHTSQYLCASSESSGELFFGEGSRLTVL.